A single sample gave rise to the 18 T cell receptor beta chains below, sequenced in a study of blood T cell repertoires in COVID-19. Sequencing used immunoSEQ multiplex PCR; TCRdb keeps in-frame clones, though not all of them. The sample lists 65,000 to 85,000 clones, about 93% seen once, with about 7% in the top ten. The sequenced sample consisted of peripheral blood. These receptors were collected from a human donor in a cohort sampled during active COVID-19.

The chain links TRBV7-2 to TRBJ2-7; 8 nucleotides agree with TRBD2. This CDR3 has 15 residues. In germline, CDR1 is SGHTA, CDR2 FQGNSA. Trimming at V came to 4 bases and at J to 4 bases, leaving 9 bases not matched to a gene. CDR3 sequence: CASSSGVAGLYEQYF. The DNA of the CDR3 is TGTGCCAGCAGCTCCGGGGTAGCGGGGTTGTACGAGCAGTACTTC. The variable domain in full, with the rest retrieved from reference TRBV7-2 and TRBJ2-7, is GAGVSQSPSNKVTEKGKDVELRCDPISGHTALYWYRQSLGQGLEFLIYFQGNSAPDKSGLPSDRFSAERTGGSVSTLTIQRTQQEDSAVYLCASSSGVAGLYEQYFGPGTRLTVT.

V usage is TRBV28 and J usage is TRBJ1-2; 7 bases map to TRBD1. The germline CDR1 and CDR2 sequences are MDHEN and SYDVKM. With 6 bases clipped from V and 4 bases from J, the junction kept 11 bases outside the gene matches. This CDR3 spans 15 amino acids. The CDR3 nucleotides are TGTGCCAGCAGACTCGCGGGGACAGCCACCTATGGCTACACCTTC. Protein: CASRLAGTATYGYTF.

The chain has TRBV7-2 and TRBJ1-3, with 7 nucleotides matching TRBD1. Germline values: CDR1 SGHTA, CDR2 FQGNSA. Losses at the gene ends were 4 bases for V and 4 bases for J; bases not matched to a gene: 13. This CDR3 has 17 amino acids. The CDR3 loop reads CASSSEAGGSLGNTIYF. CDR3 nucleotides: TGTGCCAGCAGCTCCGAAGCAGGGGGAAGCCTCGGAAACACCATATATTTT.

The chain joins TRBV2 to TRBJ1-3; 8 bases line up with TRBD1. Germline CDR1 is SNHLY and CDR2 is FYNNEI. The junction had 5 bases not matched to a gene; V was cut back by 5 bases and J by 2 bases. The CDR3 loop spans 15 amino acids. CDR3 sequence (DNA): TGTGCCAGCAGTCCCAGGACAGGGACTGGAAACACCATATATTTT. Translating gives CASSPRTGTGNTIYF.

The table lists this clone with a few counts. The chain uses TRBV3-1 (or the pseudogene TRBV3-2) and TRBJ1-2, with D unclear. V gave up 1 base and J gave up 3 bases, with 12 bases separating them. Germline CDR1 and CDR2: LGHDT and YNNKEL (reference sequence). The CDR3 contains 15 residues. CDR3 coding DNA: TGTGCCAGCAGCCAAGCAGTTAGCTTTTACTATGGCTACACCTTC. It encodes CASSQAVSFYYGYTF.

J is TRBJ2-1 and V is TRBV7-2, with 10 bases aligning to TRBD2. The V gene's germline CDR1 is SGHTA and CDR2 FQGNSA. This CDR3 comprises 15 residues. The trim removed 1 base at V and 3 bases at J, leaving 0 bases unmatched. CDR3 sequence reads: CASSLGLAGYNEQFF. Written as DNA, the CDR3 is TGTGCCAGCAGCTTAGGACTAGCGGGCTACAATGAGCAGTTCTTC.

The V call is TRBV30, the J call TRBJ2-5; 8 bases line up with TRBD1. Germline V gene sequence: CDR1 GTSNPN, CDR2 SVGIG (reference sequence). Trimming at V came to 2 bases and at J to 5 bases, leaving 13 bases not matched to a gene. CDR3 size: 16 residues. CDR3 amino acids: CAWSSGGQGFTETQYF. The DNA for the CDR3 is TGTGCCTGGAGTTCCGGTGGACAGGGTTTCACGGAGACCCAGTACTTC. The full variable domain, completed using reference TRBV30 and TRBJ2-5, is SQTIHQWPATLVQPVGSPLSLECTVEGTSNPNLYWYRQAAGRGLQLLFYSVGIGQISSEVPQNLSASRPQDRQFILSSKKLLLSDSGFYLCAWSSGGQGFTETQYFGPGTRLLVL.

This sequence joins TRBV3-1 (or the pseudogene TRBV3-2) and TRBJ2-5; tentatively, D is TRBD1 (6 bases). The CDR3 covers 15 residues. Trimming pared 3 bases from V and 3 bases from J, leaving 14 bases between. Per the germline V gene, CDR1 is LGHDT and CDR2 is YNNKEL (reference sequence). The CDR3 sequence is CASSHPTGSEETQYF. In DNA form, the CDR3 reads TGTGCCAGCAGCCACCCCACAGGGAGCGAAGAGACCCAGTACTTC.

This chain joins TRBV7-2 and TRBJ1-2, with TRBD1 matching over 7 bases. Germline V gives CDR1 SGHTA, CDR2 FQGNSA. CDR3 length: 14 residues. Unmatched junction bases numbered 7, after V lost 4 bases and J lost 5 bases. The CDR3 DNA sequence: TGTGCCAGCAGCTCCGGGACAGAACTATATGGCTACACCTTC. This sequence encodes CASSSGTELYGYTF.

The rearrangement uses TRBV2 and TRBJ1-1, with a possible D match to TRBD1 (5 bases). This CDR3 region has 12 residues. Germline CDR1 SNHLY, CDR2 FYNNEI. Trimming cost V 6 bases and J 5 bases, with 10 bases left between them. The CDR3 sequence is CASSVRDTEAFF. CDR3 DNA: TGTGCCAGCAGCGTCAGGGATACTGAAGCTTTCTTT.

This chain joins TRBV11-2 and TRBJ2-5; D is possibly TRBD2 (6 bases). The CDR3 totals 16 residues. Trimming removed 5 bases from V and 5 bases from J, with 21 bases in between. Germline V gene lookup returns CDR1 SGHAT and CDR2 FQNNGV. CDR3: CASSPTSRGRRETQYF. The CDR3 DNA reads TGTGCCAGCAGCCCCACTTCGCGGGGCAGGAGGGAGACCCAGTACTTC.

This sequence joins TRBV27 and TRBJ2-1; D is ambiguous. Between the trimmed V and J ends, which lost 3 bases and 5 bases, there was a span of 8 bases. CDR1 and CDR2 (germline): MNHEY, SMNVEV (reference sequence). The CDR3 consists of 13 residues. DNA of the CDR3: TGTGCCAGCAGTTTTGGTGGCAACAATGAGCAGTTCTTC. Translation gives CASSFGGNNEQFF.

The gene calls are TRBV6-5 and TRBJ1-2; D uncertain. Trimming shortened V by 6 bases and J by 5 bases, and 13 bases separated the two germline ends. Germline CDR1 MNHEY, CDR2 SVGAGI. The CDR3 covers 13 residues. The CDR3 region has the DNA TGTGCCAGCAGGCTTAAACAGATTTATGGCTACACCTTC. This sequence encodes CASRLKQIYGYTF.

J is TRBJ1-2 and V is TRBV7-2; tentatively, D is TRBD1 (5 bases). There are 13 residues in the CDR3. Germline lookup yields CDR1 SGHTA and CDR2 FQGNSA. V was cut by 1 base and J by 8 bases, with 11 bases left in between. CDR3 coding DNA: TGTGCCAGCAGCTTAGTGCAGGGTGAGGGCTACACCTTC. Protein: CASSLVQGEGYTF. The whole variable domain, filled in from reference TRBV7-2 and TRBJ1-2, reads GAGVSQSPSNKVTEKGKDVELRCDPISGHTALYWYRQSLGQGLEFLIYFQGNSAPDKSGLPSDRFSAERTGGSVSTLTIQRTQQEDSAVYLCASSLVQGEGYTFGSGTRLTVV.

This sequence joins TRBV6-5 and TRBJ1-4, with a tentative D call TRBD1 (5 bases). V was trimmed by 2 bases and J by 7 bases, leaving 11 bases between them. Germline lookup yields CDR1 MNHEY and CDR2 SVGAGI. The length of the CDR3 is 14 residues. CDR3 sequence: CASSYGNGGEKLFF. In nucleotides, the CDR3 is TGTGCCAGCAGTTACGGGAACGGGGGTGAAAAACTGTTTTTT.

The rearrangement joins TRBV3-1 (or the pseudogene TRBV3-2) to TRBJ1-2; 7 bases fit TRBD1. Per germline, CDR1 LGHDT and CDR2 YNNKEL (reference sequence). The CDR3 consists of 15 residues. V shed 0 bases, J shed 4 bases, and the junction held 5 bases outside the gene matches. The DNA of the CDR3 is TGTGCCAGCAGCCAAGATCTAGGACAGGCCTATGGCTACACCTTC. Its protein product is CASSQDLGQAYGYTF.

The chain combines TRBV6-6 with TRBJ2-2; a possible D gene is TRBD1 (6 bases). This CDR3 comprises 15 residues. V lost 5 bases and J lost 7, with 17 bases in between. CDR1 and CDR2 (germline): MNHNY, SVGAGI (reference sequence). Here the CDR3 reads CASSPGQLWGGELFF. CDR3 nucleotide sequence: TGTGCCAGCAGTCCCGGACAGCTGTGGGGCGGGGAGCTGTTTTTT.

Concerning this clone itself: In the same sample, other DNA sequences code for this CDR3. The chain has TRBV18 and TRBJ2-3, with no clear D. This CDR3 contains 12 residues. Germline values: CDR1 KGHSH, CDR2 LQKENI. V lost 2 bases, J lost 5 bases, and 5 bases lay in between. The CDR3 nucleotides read TGTGCCAGCTCACCATCGGGAGATACGCAGTATTTT. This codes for CASSPSGDTQYF.